This T cell receptor (beta chain) was identified during a study of blood T cell repertoires in COVID-19. The CDR3 spans 15 residues. Germline values: CDR1 MNHEY, CDR2 SVGAGI. With 7 bases clipped from V and 4 bases from J, the junction kept 13 bases outside the gene matches. Sequencing was performed with immunoSEQ multiplex PCR; in TCRdb, only in-frame clones are kept and a portion is missing. The sample yields about 80,000 clones, 75% to 95% seen once. Sequenced material: peripheral blood. V and J are TRBV6-5 and TRBJ2-7; 7 bases align to TRBD1. This sequence originates from a woman between 50 and 59 years old in a cohort sampled during active COVID-19. CDR3 loop: CASILSPGQNYEQYF. CDR3 sequence (DNA): TGTGCCAGCATCCTTAGCCCGGGACAGAATTACGAGCAGTACTTC.